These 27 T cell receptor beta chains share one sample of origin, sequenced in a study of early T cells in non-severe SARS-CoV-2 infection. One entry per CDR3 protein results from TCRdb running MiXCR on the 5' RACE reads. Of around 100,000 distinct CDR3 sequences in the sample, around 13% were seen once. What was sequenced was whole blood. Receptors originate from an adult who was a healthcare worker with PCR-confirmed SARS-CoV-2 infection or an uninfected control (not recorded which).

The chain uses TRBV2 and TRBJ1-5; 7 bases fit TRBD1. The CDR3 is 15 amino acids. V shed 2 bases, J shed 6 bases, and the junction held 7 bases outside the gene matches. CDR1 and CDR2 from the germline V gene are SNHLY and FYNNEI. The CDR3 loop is CASSELRGGGQPQHF. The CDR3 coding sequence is TGTGCCAGCAGTGAACTCAGGGGGGGAGGTCAGCCCCAGCATTTT.

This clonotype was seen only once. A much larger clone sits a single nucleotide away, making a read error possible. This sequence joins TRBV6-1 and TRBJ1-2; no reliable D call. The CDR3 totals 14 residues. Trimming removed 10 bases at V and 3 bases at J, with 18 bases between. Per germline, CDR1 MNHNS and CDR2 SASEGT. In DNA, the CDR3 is TGTGCCATCAGACCAATGTCCGGGGACTATGGCTACACCTTC. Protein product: CAIRPMSGDYGYTF.

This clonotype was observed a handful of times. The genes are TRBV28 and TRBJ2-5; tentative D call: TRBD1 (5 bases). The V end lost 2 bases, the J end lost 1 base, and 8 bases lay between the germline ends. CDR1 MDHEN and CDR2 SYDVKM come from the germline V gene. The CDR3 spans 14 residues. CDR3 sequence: CASSLGAGQETQYF. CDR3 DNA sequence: TGTGCCAGCAGTTTAGGGGCCGGCCAAGAGACCCAGTACTTC.

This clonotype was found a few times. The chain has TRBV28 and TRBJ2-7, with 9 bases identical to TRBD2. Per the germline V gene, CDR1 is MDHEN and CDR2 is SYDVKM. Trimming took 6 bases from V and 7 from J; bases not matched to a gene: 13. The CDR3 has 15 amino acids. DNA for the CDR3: TGTGCCAGCAGCCTAGCGGGACCGGACCGGGGGGAGCAGTACTTC. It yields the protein CASSLAGPDRGEQYF.

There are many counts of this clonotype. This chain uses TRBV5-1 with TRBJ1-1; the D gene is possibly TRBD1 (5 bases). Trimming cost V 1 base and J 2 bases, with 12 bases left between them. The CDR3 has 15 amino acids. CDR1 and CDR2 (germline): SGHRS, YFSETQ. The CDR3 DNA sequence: TGCGCCAGCAGCTTGAGTGGGACGGATAACACTGAAGCTTTCTTT. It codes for CASSLSGTDNTEAFF.

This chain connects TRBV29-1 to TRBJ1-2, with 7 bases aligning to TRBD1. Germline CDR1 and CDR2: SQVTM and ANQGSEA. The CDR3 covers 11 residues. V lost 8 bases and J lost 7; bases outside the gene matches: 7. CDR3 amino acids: CSIGTVAGYTF. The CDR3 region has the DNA TGCAGCATTGGGACAGTCGCTGGCTACACCTTC.

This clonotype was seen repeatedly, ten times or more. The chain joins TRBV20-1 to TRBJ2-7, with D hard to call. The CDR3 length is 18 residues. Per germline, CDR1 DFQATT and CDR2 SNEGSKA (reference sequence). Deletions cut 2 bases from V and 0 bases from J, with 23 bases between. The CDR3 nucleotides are TGCAGTGCTAGAAGGCCGCTACCGAATCCCCCCCTCTCCTACGAGCAGTACTTC. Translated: CSARRPLPNPPLSYEQYF.

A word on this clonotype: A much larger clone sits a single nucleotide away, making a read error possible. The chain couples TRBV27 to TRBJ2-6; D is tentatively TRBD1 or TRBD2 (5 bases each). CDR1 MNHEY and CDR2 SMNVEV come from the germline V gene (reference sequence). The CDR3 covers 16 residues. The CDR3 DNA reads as TGTGCCAGCAGTCCGGGACGGGCCTCTGGGGCCAACGTCCCGACTTTC. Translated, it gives CASSPGRASGANVPTF.

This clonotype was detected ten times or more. The CDR3, as DNA: TGTGCCAGCAGCTCTAACGGGTACGAGCAGTACTTC. Amino acid sequence: CASSSNGYEQYF. This sequence joins TRBV28 and TRBJ2-7, with D uncertain. Deletions cut 6 bases from V and 4 bases from J, with 10 bases between. The CDR3 is made up of 12 amino acids. Germline-derived CDR1 and CDR2 are MDHEN and SYDVKM. The whole variable domain, filled in from reference TRBV28 and TRBJ2-7, reads DVKVTQSSRYLVKRTGEKVFLECVQDMDHENMFWYRQDPGLGLRLIYFSYDVKMKEKGDIPEGYSVSREKKERFSLILESASTNQTSMYLCASSSNGYEQYFGPGTRLTVT.

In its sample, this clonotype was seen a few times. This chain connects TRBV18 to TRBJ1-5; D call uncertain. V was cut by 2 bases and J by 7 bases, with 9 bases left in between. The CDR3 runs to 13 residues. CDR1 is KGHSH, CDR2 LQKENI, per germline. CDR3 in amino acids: CASSPAKAQPQHF. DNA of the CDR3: TGTGCCAGCTCACCAGCGAAGGCACAGCCCCAGCATTTT.

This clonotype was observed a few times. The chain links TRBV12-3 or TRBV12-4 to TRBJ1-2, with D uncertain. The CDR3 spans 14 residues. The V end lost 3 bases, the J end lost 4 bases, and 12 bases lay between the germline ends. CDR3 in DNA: TGTGCCAGCAGTTTGGCCGGTCAGATCTATGGCTACACCTTC. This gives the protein CASSLAGQIYGYTF.

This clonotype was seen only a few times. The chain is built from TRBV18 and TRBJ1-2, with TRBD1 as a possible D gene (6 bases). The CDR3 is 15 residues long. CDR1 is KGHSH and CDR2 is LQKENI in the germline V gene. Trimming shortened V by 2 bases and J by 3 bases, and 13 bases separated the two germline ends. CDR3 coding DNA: TGTGCCAGCTCACCAGTACAGGGATTTGACTATGGCTACACCTTC. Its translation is CASSPVQGFDYGYTF.

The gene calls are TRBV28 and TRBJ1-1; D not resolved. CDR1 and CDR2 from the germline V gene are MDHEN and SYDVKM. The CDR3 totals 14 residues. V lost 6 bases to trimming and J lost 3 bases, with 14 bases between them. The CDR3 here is CASRTAADYTEAFF. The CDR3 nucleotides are TGTGCCAGCAGGACGGCGGCGGATTACACTGAAGCTTTCTTT.

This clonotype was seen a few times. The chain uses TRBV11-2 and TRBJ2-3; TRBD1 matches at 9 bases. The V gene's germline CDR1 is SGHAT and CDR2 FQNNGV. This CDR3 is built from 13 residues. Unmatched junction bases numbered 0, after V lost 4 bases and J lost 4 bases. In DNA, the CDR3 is TGTGCCAGCAGCTGGACAGGGGCAGATACGCAGTATTTT. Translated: CASSWTGADTQYF.

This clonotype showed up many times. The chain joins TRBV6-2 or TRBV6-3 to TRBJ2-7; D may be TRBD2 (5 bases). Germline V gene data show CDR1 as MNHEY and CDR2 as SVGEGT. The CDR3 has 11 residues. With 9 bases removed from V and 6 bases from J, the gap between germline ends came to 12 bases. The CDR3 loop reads CASSLGSEQYF. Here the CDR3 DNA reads TGTGCCAGTTCCCTAGGGAGCGAGCAGTACTTC.

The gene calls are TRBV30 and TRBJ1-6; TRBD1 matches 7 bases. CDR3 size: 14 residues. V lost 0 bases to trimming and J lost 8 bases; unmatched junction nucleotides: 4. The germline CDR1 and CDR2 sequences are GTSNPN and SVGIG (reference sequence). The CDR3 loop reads CAWSVLGQHSPLHF. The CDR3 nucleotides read TGTGCCTGGAGTGTACTGGGACAGCATTCACCCCTCCACTTT.

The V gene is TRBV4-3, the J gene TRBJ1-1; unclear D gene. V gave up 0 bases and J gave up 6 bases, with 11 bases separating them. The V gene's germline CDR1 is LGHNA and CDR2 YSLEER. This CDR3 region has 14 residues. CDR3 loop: CASSQDRSGAEAFF. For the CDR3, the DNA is TGCGCCAGCAGCCAAGATCGTTCAGGCGCTGAAGCTTTCTTT.

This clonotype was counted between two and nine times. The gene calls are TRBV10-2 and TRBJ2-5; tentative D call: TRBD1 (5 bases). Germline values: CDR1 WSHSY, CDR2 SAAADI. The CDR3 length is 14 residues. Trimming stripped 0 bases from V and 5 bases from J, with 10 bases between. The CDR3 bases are TGCGCCAGCAGTGAGTCGACGTGGGGCGAGACCCAGTACTTC. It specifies CASSESTWGETQYF.

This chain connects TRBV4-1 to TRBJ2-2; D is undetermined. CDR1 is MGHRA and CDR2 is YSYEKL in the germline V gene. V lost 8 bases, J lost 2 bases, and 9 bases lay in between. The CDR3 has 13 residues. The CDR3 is CASQDTNTGELFF. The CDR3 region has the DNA TGCGCCAGCCAAGACACCAACACCGGGGAGCTGTTTTTT.

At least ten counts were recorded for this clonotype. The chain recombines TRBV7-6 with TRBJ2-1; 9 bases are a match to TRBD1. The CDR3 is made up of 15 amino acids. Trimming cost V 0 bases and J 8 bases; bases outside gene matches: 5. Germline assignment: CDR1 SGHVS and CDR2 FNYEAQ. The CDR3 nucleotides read TGTGCCAGCAGCTTAGCGGGACAGGGTCCTTATGAGCAGTTCTTC. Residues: CASSLAGQGPYEQFF.

CDR3 region: CASSSTLAGEQYF. The CDR3, as DNA: TGTGCCAGCAGCTCGACACTAGCAGGAGAGCAGTACTTC. V and J are TRBV7-2 and TRBJ2-7; D is possibly TRBD2 (6 bases). V was cut by 4 bases and J by 7 bases, with 14 bases left in between. Germline lookup yields CDR1 SGHTA and CDR2 FQGNSA. This CDR3 comprises 13 residues.

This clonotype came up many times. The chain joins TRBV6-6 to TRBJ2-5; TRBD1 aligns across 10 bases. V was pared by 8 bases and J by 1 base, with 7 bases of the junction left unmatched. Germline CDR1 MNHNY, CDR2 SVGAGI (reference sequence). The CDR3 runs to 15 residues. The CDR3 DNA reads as TGTGCCAGCGGGACAGGGGCGATTTTCCAAGAGACCCAGTACTTC. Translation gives CASGTGAIFQETQYF.

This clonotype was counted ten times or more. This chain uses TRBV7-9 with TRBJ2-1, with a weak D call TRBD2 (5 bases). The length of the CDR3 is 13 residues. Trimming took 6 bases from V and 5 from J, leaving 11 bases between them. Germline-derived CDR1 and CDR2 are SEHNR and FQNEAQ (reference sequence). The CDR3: CASSEGANNEQFF. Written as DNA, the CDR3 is TGTGCCAGCAGTGAGGGAGCGAACAATGAGCAGTTCTTC.

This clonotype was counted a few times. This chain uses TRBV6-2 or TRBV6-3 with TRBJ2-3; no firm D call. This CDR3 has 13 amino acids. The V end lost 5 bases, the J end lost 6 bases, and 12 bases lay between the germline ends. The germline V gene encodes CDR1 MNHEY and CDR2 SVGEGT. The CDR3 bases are TGTGCCAGCAGTAATCTCGTACGCGATACGCAGTATTTT. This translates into CASSNLVRDTQYF.

CDR3 sequence (DNA): TGTGCCAGCAGCTGGACTAGCGGGAGCGGTTCCTACGAGCAGTACTTC. Amino acids: CASSWTSGSGSYEQYF. The chain recombines TRBV7-2 with TRBJ2-7, with 13 bases matching TRBD2. Germline lookup yields CDR1 SGHTA and CDR2 FQGNSA. This CDR3 is built from 16 residues. J was trimmed by 1 base and V by 4 bases; bases with no gene match: 4.

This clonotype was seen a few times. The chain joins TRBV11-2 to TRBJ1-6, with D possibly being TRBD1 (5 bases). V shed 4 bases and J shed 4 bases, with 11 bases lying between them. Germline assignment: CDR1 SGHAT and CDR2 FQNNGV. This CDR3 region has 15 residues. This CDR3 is CASSWGTDYNSPLHF. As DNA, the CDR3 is TGTGCCAGCAGCTGGGGGACGGATTATAATTCACCCCTCCACTTT.

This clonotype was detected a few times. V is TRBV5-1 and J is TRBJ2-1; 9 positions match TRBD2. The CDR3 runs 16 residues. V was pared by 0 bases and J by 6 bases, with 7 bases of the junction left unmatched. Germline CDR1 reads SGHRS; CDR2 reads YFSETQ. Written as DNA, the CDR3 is TGCGCCAGCAGCTTGGCCGGGACTAGCAGGGGCAATGAGCAGTTCTTC. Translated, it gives CASSLAGTSRGNEQFF.